The rows below give T cell receptor beta chains drawn from one sample of a study of OX40 agonist ivuxolimab in advanced cancers. Assay: immunoSEQ multiplex PCR; the TCRdb copy retains only in-frame clones and omits some. The sample contains about 11,000 clones, roughly 80% of which appear only once. Sequenced material: CD4+ or CD8+ T cells sorted from blood, taken in a trial of the OX40 agonist ivuxolimab. The receptors stem from an adult with an advanced solid tumor such as melanoma, head and neck, liver or kidney cancer. The CDR3 runs from the conserved cysteine through the conserved F or W. Fields, in order: CDR3 length, D gene, clone size, J gene, V gene, CDR3 DNA, CDR3 protein. D genes are given only for firm matches. Size is omitted from some rows. Given values are once, few, many or a class for expanded clones.

13	NA	NA	TRBJ2-7	TRBV5-4	TGTGCCAGCAGCGCGGGGAACTACTACGAGCAGTACTTC	CASSAGNYYEQYF
15	NA	NA	TRBJ2-5	TRBV9	TGTGCCAGCAGCGTAGACGGCAATCCCCAAGAGACCCAGTACTTC	CASSVDGNPQETQYF
14	NA	NA	TRBJ1-2	TRBV21-1	TGTGCCAGCAGCAAAAGGCTGGCTGGGAAAGGCTACACCTTC	CASSKRLAGKGYTF
15	TRBD1	NA	TRBJ2-3	TRBV19	TGTGCCACTCTTCCGGACAGGGGAAGGCGGGATACGCAGTATTTT	CATLPDRGRRDTQYF
14	TRBD2	NA	TRBJ2-5	TRBV19	TGTGCCAGTAGTATGCAAGGGACTATAGAGACCCAGTACTTC	CASSMQGTIETQYF
15	NA	NA	TRBJ1-5	TRBV28	TGTGCCAGCAGCCCTCCATTGGGGCGCGATCAGCCCCAGCATTTT	CASSPPLGRDQPQHF
12	NA	medium-sized	TRBJ1-5	TRBV25-1	TGTGCTACCCGGGGGCGGGTTCAGCCCCAGCATTTT	CATRGRVQPQHF
14	TRBD1	medium-sized	TRBJ2-7	TRBV19	TGTGCCAGTAGTATTGCGACAGGGGGCTACGAGCAGTACTTC	CASSIATGGYEQYF
13	TRBD1	NA	TRBJ1-1	TRBV30	TGTGCCTGGAGCGACAGGGGGGGGGCTGAAGCTTTCTTT	CAWSDRGGAEAFF
15	TRBD2	NA	TRBJ2-2	TRBV5-1	TGCGCCAGCAGCTTTAGCGGGACGAACACCGGGGAGCTGTTTTTT	CASSFSGTNTGELFF